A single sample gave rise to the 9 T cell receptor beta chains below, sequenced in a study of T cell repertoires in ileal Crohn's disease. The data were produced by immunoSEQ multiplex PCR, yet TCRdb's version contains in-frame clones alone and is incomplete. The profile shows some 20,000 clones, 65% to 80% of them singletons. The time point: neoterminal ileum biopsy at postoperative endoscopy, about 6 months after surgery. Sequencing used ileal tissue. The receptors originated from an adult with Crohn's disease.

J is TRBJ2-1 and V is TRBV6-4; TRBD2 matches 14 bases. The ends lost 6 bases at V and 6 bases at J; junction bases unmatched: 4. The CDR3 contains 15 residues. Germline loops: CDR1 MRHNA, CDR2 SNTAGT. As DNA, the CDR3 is TGTGCCAGCAGCCGAGGACTAGCGGGAGGCAATGAGCAGTTCTTC. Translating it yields CASSRGLAGGNEQFF.

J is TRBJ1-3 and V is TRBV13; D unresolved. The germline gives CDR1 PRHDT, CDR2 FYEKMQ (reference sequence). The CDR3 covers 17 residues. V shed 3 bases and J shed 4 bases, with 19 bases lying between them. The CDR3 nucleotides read TGTGCCAGCAGCTTTTCCGTTATGGGCAGCCGGGGAAACACCATATATTTT. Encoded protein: CASSFSVMGSRGNTIYF. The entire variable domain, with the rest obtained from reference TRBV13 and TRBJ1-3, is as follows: AAGVIQSPRHLIKEKRETATLKCYPIPRHDTVYWYQQGPGQDPQFLISFYEKMQSDKGSIPDRFSAQQFSDYHSELNMSSLELGDSALYFCASSFSVMGSRGNTIYFGEGSWLTVV.

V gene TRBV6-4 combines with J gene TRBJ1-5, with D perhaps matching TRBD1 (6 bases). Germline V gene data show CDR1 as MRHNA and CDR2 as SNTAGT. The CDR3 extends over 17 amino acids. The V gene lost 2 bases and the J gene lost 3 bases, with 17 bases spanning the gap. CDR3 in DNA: TGTGCCAGCAGTGACAGGCCCAACAGGGAAGCCAATCAGCCCCAGCATTTT. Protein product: CASSDRPNREANQPQHF.

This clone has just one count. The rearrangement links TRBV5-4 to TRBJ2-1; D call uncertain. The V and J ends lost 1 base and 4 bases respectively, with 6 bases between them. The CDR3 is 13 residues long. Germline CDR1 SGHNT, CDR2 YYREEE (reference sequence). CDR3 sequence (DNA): TGTGCCAGCAGCTTGAATCTTTACAATGAGCAGTTCTTC. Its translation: CASSLNLYNEQFF. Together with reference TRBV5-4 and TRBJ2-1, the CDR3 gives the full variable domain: ETGVTQSPTHLIKTRGQQVTLRCSSQSGHNTVSWYQQALGQGPQFIFQYYREEENGRGNFPPRFSGLQFPNYSSELNVNALELDDSALYLCASSLNLYNEQFFGPGTRLTVL.

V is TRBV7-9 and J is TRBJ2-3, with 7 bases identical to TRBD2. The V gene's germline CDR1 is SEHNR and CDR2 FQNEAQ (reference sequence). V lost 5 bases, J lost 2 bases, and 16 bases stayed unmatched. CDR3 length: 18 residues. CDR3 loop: CASSLATGRGGITDTQYF. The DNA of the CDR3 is TGTGCCAGCAGCCTCGCGACCGGGCGGGGAGGGATCACAGATACGCAGTATTTT.

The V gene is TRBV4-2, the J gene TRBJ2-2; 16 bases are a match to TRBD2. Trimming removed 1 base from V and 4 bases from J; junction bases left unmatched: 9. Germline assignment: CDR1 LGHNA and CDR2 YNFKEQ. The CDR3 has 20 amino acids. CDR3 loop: CASSQGGLAGGRIGTGELFF. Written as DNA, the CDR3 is TGTGCCAGCAGCCAAGGGGGACTAGCGGGAGGGAGAATCGGCACCGGGGAGCTGTTTTTT.

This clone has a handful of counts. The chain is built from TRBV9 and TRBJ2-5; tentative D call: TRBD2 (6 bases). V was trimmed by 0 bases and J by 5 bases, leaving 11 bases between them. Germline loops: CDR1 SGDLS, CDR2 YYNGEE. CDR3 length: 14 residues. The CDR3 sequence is CASSVDPGGETQYF. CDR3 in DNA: TGTGCCAGCAGCGTAGATCCCGGGGGTGAGACCCAGTACTTC.

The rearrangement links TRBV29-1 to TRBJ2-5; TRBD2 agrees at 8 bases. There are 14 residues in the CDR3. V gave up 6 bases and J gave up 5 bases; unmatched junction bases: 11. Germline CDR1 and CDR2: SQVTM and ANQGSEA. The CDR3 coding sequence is TGCAGCGTCACGCCTAGCGGGCGGTGGGAGACCCAGTACTTC. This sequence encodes CSVTPSGRWETQYF.

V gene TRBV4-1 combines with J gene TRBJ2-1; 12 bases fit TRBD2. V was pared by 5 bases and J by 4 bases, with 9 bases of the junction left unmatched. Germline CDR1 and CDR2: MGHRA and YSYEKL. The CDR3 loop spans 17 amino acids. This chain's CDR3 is CASSFPSGRASYNEQFF. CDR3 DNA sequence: TGCGCCAGCAGCTTCCCTAGCGGGAGGGCTTCTTACAATGAGCAGTTCTTC.